This TCR beta chain appears in the sequencing data of a study of post-analysis software for immune sequencing data. Notes on the study in general: F measure showed strong co-clustering of same-batch samples. Significantly lower normalized Chao1 diversity was found in patients with multiple sclerosis relative to controls. TRBV5-6, TRBV5-1 and TRBV20-1 were among roughly 5 TRBV segments more frequent in patients than controls.

This clonotype was seen a few times. Its antigen is unidentified. The CDR3 contains 13 residues. Germline-derived CDR1 and CDR2 are MNHEY and SVGEGT. Researchers reported that TCR beta cDNA libraries carried unique molecular identifiers. Between roughly 1 and 10 million T cells gave rise to around 500,000 cDNA molecules. TCRdb processed the PCR reads anew with MiXCR; each CDR3 protein has one entry. The data hold some 800,000 distinct CDR3 sequences, with under 60% observed a single time. Material for sequencing was blood. This receptor was obtained from a girl aged 5-17 years with multiple sclerosis. The rearrangement joins TRBV6-2 or TRBV6-3 to TRBJ2-4, with a weak D call TRBD2 (6 bases). The J call may be in error: the DNA end matches TRBJ2-7 better. This CDR3 reads CASRKRESYEQYF. CDR3 nucleotides: TGTGCCAGCCGCAAACGGGAGTCTTACGAGCAGTACTTC.